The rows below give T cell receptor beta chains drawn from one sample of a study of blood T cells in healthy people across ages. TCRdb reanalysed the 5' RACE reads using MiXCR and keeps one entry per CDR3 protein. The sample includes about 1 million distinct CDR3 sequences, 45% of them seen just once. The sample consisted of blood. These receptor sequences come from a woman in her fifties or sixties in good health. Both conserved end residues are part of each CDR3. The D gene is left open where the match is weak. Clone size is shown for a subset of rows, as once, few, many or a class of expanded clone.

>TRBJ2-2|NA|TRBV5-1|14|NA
CASREGGNTGELFF
TGCGCCAGCAGAGAAGGGGGTAACACCGGGGAGCTGTTTTTT
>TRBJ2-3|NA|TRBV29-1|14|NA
CSVSVGAGTDTQYF
TGCAGCGTCTCAGTGGGGGCAGGGACAGATACGCAGTATTTT
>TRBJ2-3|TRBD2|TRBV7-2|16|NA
CASSSKLAGDTDTQYF
TGTGCCAGCAGCTCCAAACTAGCGGGGGACACAGATACGCAGTATTTT
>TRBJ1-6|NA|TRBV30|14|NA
CAWSVYRDNSPLHF
TGTGCCTGGAGTGTATACAGGGATAATTCACCCCTCCACTTT
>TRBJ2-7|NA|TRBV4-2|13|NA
CASSQRETYEQYF
TGTGCCAGCAGCCAACGTGAAACCTACGAGCAGTACTTC
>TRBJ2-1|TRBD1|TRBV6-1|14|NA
CASRRDRIYNEQFF
TGTGCCAGCCGACGGGACAGAATATACAATGAGCAGTTCTTC
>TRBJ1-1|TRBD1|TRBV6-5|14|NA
CASRATGENTEAFF
TGTGCCAGCAGGGCCACAGGGGAAAACACTGAAGCTTTCTTT
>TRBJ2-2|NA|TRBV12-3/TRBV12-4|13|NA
CATSGSGTGELFF
TGTGCCACATCGGGGAGTGGGACCGGGGAGCTGTTTTTT
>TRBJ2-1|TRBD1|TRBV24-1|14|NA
CATRGTGGYNEQFF
TGTGCCACCAGGGGGACAGGAGGGTACAATGAGCAGTTCTTC
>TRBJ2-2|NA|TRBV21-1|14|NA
CASLGTVRTGELFF
TGTGCCAGTCTGGGGACAGTACGCACCGGGGAGCTGTTTTTT
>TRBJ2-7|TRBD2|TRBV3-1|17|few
CASSQSTSGRGGYEQYF
TGTGCCAGCAGCCAATCTACTAGCGGGAGGGGAGGCTACGAGCAGTACTTC
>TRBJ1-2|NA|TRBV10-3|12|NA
CATKEGQGGYTF
TGTGCCACCAAGGAGGGGCAGGGTGGCTACACCTTC
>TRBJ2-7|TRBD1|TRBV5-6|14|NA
CASRIQGNPYEQYF
TGTGCCAGCAGGATACAGGGGAACCCCTACGAGCAGTACTTC
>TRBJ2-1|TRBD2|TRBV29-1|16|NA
CSVESSSGRRDNEQFF
TGCAGCGTTGAATCCTCTAGCGGGAGACGGGACAATGAGCAGTTCTTC
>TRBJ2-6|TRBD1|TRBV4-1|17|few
CASSQATGIPGANVLTF
TGCGCCAGCAGCCAGGCGACAGGGATTCCTGGGGCCAACGTCCTGACTTTC
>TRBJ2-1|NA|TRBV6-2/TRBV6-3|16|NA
CASSYSGASSYNEQFF
TGTGCCAGCAGTTACTCGGGGGCCAGCTCCTACAATGAGCAGTTCTTC
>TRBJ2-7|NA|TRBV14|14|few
CASSQDTHDYEQYF
TGTGCCAGCAGCCAAGATACCCACGACTACGAGCAGTACTTC
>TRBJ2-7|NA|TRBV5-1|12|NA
CASSLGPGQLYF
TGCGCCAGCAGCTTGGGGCCGGGACAACTGTACTTC
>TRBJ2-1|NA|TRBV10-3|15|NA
CAISEMVAGSNEQFF
TGTGCCATCAGTGAGATGGTAGCCGGGTCGAATGAGCAGTTCTTC
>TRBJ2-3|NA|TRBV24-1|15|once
CASSTSQFRTDTQYF
TGTGCCAGCAGCACCTCTCAGTTCCGCACAGATACGCAGTATTTT
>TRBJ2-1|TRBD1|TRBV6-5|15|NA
CASSRTGGFCNEQFF
TGTGCCAGTAGTAGGACAGGGGGCTTCTGCAATGAGCAGTTCTTC